The clone carrying this T cell receptor beta chain came up a few times. No antigen is known for it. With molecular barcodes, quantitative 5'-RACE was used to make the TCR beta libraries. One entry per CDR3 protein, called by TCRdb with MiXCR from the 5' RACE reads. The sample gives 35,000 or so distinct CDR3 sequences, approximately 17% of which show up once; approximately 48% is in the top ten. This sample was taken from a study of CD8 T cells in ankylosing spondylitis. Study-level findings and limits: Ankylosing spondylitis blood seemed to carry a telltale TCR beta motif made of several highly homologous variants. There was reportedly significant enrichment of clones that were disease-linked in matched ankylosing spondylitis synovial fluid. Disease-linked clones proved CD8+ and comparatively uncommon in peripheral blood.

This receptor was identified in a male donor with ankylosing spondylitis or in good health (not recorded which). Material for sequencing was blood.

The CDR3 protein is CASRPTGGSKNIQYF. Here the CDR3 DNA reads TGTGCCAGCAGACCGACAGGGGGTAGCAAAAACATTCAGTACTTC. This sequence joins TRBV6-2 or TRBV6-3 and TRBJ2-4, with 9 bases matching TRBD1. Losses at the gene ends were 6 bases for V and 3 bases for J; bases not matched to a gene: 6. This CDR3 has 15 amino acids. Germline CDR1 reads MNHEY; CDR2 reads SVGEGT.